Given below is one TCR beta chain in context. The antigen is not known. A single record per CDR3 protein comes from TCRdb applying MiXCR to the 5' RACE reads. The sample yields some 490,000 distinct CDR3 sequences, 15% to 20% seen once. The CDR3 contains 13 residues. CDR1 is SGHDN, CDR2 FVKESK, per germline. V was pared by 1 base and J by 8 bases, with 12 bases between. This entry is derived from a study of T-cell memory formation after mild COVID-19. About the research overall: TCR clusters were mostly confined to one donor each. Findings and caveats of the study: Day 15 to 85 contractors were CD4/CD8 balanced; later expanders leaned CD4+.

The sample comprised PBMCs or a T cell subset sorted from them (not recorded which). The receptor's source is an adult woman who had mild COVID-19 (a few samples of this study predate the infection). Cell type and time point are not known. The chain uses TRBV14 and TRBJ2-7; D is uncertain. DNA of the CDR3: TGTGCCAGCAGCCAAGTGGGCCTTACAAAGCAGTACTTC. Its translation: CASSQVGLTKQYF.